The 24 T cell receptor beta chains below all came from one sample that was sequenced in a study of T cell changes during pregnancy in multiple sclerosis. Repertoires were generated with immunoSEQ multiplex PCR, while TCRdb's copy carries only in-frame clones and drops some. The sample yields about 59,000 clones, 90% to 95% seen once. Specimen: peripheral blood, collected in the third trimester of pregnancy. The receptors here all came from a female donor in good health, enrolled as a control in a pregnancy study.

The chain joins TRBV6-5 to TRBJ2-1; 11 nucleotides match TRBD1. The junction had 4 bases not matched to a gene; V was cut back by 6 bases and J by 3 bases. CDR1 is MNHEY and CDR2 is SVGAGI in the germline V gene. The CDR3 has 15 residues. CDR3 nucleotide sequence: TGTGCCAGCAGGTCTGGGACAGGGGGCTACAATGAGCAGTTCTTC. Amino acids: CASRSGTGGYNEQFF.

The chain combines TRBV4-3 with TRBJ1-5; D possibly corresponds to TRBD1 (5 bases). CDR1 LGHNA and CDR2 YSLEER come from the germline V gene. The CDR3 runs 15 residues. V lost 6 bases and J 0 bases, leaving 12 bases between the germline ends. The chain's CDR3 is CASSPGQYSNQPQHF. The CDR3 DNA is TGCGCCAGCAGTCCAGGGCAATATAGCAATCAGCCCCAGCATTTT.

The chain carries TRBV19 and TRBJ2-5, with D possibly matching TRBD1 (5 bases). V was pared by 6 bases and J by 4 bases, with 15 bases between. Germline loops: CDR1 LNHDA, CDR2 SQIVND (reference sequence). The CDR3 runs 14 residues. DNA of the CDR3: TGTGCCAGTAGGGCGGACATCTCGAGAGAGACCCAGTACTTC. Translated, it gives CASRADISRETQYF.

In this sample, this clone turned up a few times. The J gene is TRBJ1-1, the V gene TRBV9; D may be TRBD1 (6 bases). CDR1 and CDR2 from the germline V gene are SGDLS and YYNGEE. Trimming shortened V by 0 bases and J by 0 bases, and 15 bases separated the two germline ends. There are 17 residues in the CDR3. CDR3: CASSVDRATGLNTEAFF. Written as DNA, the CDR3 is TGTGCCAGCAGCGTAGATAGGGCGACAGGACTGAACACTGAAGCTTTCTTT.

This chain links TRBV5-1 with TRBJ1-1; 8 bases are a match to TRBD1. The CDR3 has 15 residues. V lost 4 bases, J lost 4 bases, and 9 bases stayed unmatched. CDR1 and CDR2 from the germline V gene are SGHRS and YFSETQ. The CDR3 sequence is CASSLGTGSPTEAFF. The CDR3 region has the DNA TGCGCCAGCAGCCTTGGGACAGGATCACCCACTGAAGCTTTCTTT.

V and J are TRBV27 and TRBJ2-1; no reliable D call. Germline CDR1 and CDR2: MNHEY and SMNVEV (reference sequence). V lost 6 bases to trimming and J lost 4 bases, with 16 bases between them. This CDR3 has 15 amino acids. DNA of the CDR3: TGTGCCAGCAGGCCTTTCTTGAGAAGATACAATGAGCAGTTCTTC. It is translated as CASRPFLRRYNEQFF.

This clone has a single count. The rearrangement uses TRBV18 and TRBJ2-2, with TRBD1 as a possible D gene (6 bases). Germline CDR1 is KGHSH and CDR2 is LQKENI. The CDR3 loop spans 16 amino acids. V was trimmed by 0 bases and J by 2 bases, leaving 10 bases between them. The CDR3 sequence: CASSPPNRVNTGELFF. CDR3 nucleotide sequence: TGTGCCAGCTCACCACCTAACAGGGTTAACACCGGGGAGCTGTTTTTT.

The chain links TRBV5-1 to TRBJ1-1, with D perhaps TRBD1 (6 bases). The CDR3 has 15 amino acids. Germline CDR1 and CDR2: SGHRS and YFSETQ. Trimming took off 0 bases at V and 0 bases at J, with 9 bases between the two ends. CDR3 nucleotides: TGCGCCAGCAGCTTGGCCGGGGGGCTGAACACTGAAGCTTTCTTT. Its translation is CASSLAGGLNTEAFF.

This chain links TRBV2 with TRBJ2-7; D possibly corresponds to TRBD2 (5 bases). The CDR3 length is 14 residues. V lost 9 bases and J 4 bases, leaving 19 bases between the germline ends. Germline loops: CDR1 SNHLY, CDR2 FYNNEI. The CDR3 coding sequence is TGTGCCAGGGGAGTCACGGATAGGGAGTACGAGCAGTACTTC. This translates into CARGVTDREYEQYF.

J is TRBJ1-6 and V is TRBV5-3, with 7 bases that match TRBD1. TRBV5-3 is identified as an open reading frame with a role that is uncertain. The CDR3 is 16 residues long. The junction had 6 bases not matched to a gene; V was cut back by 0 bases and J by 6 bases. Here the CDR3 reads CARSLGTGTANSPLHF. The CDR3 DNA sequence: TGTGCCAGAAGCTTGGGAACCGGGACAGCTAATTCACCCCTCCACTTT.

The V call is TRBV10-1, the J call TRBJ2-3; 7 bases are shared with TRBD2. The CDR3 has 14 residues. Trimming removed 11 bases from V and 4 bases from J; junction bases left unmatched: 12. CDR1 is WNHNN, CDR2 SYGVQD, per germline (reference sequence). The CDR3 DNA follows: TGCGCCGGACAAAGGCGGGAGAGGTCAGATACGCAGTATTTT. It translates to CAGQRRERSDTQYF.

This clone was recorded once. The rearrangement uses TRBV14 and TRBJ2-7; 7 bases align to TRBD1. Germline loops: CDR1 SGHDN, CDR2 FVKESK. The length of the CDR3 is 16 residues. V gave up 1 base and J gave up 5 bases; unmatched junction bases: 11. CDR3: CASSQALDRIFDEQYF. The CDR3, as DNA: TGTGCCAGCAGCCAAGCCTTGGACAGGATTTTTGACGAGCAGTACTTC.

This chain uses TRBV19 with TRBJ2-3; 10 bases map to TRBD1. CDR3 length equals 16 residues. V was pared by 3 bases and J by 3 bases, with 6 bases of the junction left unmatched. Germline loops: CDR1 LNHDA, CDR2 SQIVND (reference sequence). The CDR3, as DNA: TGTGCCAGTAGTATTGGACAGGGGGAGATGACAGATACGCAGTATTTT. Translation: CASSIGQGEMTDTQYF.

This chain connects TRBV27 to TRBJ2-3; 9 nucleotides match TRBD2. The CDR3 covers 15 residues. Germline V gene lookup returns CDR1 MNHEY and CDR2 SMNVEV (reference sequence). The V gene end was trimmed by 2 bases and the J gene end by 0 bases; junction bases not matched to a gene: 0. CDR3 sequence reads: CASSLTSGSTDTQYF. The CDR3 DNA follows: TGTGCCAGCAGTTTAACTAGCGGGAGCACAGATACGCAGTATTTT.

The chain combines TRBV18 with TRBJ2-2; the D is unclear. The CDR3 spans 14 residues. Germline V gene lookup returns CDR1 KGHSH and CDR2 LQKENI. Trimming removed 3 bases at V and 3 bases at J, with 8 bases between. CDR3 in DNA: TGTGCCAGCTCACCTTCAGGATACACCGGGGAGCTGTTTTTT. It specifies CASSPSGYTGELFF.

The chain couples TRBV23-1 to TRBJ1-4, with TRBD1 matching 10 bases. TRBV23-1 is an open reading frame whose function is uncertain. The CDR3 extends over 14 amino acids. The ends lost 2 bases at V and 8 bases at J; junction bases unmatched: 2. The CDR3 DNA is TGCGCCAGCAGTCAAGGGACAGGGGACGAAAAACTGTTTTTT. Its protein product is CASSQGTGDEKLFF.

This clone appeared a single time. This sequence joins TRBV6-1 and TRBJ2-7; TRBD2 aligns across 9 bases. After removal of 5 bases from V and 0 bases from J, the junction contained 2 bases not matched to a gene. Per the germline V gene, CDR1 is MNHNS and CDR2 is SASEGT. The CDR3 loop spans 14 amino acids. The CDR3: CASSLSGSSYEQYF. CDR3 nucleotide sequence: TGTGCCAGCAGTCTTAGCGGGAGCTCCTACGAGCAGTACTTC.

V and J are TRBV5-8 and TRBJ2-7, with no clear D. Trimming took 8 bases from V and 3 from J, leaving 6 bases between them. The V gene's germline CDR1 is SGHTS and CDR2 YDEGEE. There are 10 residues in the CDR3. CDR3 bases: TGTGCCAGTCCGTTCTACGAGCAGTACTTC. It codes for CASPFYEQYF.

The genes are TRBV5-6 and TRBJ1-2; 9 bases map to TRBD1. J lost 8 bases, V lost 0 bases, and 2 bases had no gene match. CDR3 size: 13 residues. Per germline, CDR1 SGHDT and CDR2 YYEEEE. The CDR3 DNA reads as TGTGCCAGCAGCTTGGAGGACAGGGGAGGCTACACCTTC. It specifies CASSLEDRGGYTF.

The chain joins TRBV28 to TRBJ2-7, with D possibly matching TRBD2 (5 bases). This CDR3 comprises 13 residues. Trimming removed 6 bases from V and 0 bases from J, with 9 bases in between. Per germline, CDR1 MDHEN and CDR2 SYDVKM. The CDR3 protein is CASRRDFSYEQYF. The CDR3, as DNA: TGTGCCAGCAGGAGGGATTTCTCCTACGAGCAGTACTTC.

The chain uses TRBV6-5 and TRBJ2-5, with D perhaps matching TRBD1 (6 bases). TRBJ2-7 explains the end of the DNA better; the J call may be wrong. From germline, CDR1 is MNHEY and CDR2 SVGAGI. The CDR3 is made up of 13 amino acids. Here the CDR3 DNA reads TGTGCCAGCAGGAGGACAGAGGCCTACGAGCAGTACTTC. Translation gives CASRRTEAYEQYF.

The chain carries TRBV10-3 and TRBJ2-7, with a weak D call TRBD2 (6 bases). Germline V gives CDR1 ENHRY, CDR2 SYGVKD. V was clipped by 9 bases and J by 0 bases, with 12 bases between them. The length of the CDR3 is 13 residues. The CDR3 protein is CAIMEGSSYEQYF. The CDR3 DNA sequence: TGTGCCATTATGGAGGGGAGCTCCTACGAGCAGTACTTC.

V and J are TRBV29-1 and TRBJ2-5; TRBD2 agrees at 10 bases. The V gene's germline CDR1 is SQVTM and CDR2 ANQGSEA. Unmatched junction bases numbered 15, after V lost 8 bases and J lost 0 bases. The CDR3 is made up of 17 amino acids. The CDR3 DNA follows: TGCAGCTCCCGTAGGGCTAGCGGGGGATGGTACCAAGAGACCCAGTACTTC. Protein product: CSSRRASGGWYQETQYF.

The J gene is TRBJ2-1, the V gene TRBV28; TRBD2 matches 12 bases. The V and J ends lost 6 bases and 6 bases, in that order; junction bases with no gene match: 12. Germline lookup yields CDR1 MDHEN and CDR2 SYDVKM. CDR3 length: 17 residues. CDR3 in amino acids: CASSPPSGTSGFNEQFF. CDR3 bases: TGTGCCAGCAGCCCCCCCTCCGGGACTAGCGGGTTCAATGAGCAGTTCTTC.